This T cell receptor (beta chain) was sequenced for a study of blood T cells in healthy people across ages. A few counts support this clonotype. Trimming at V came to 0 bases and at J to 0 bases, leaving 3 bases not matched to a gene. The CDR3 consists of 16 residues. The germline V gene has CDR1 MNHEY and CDR2 SMNVEV (reference sequence). Together with a sample-barcoded 5' primer, a J-beta primer mix was included in a second PCR lasting about 6 to 11 cycles. From the 5' RACE reads, TCRdb called clonotypes with MiXCR, one entry per CDR3 protein. The data show 1.5 million to 2 million distinct CDR3 sequences, around half seen once.

This chain connects TRBV27 to TRBJ2-7; 9 bases map to TRBD1. Sequencing was done on a sample of blood. This receptor was taken from a woman aged 40 to 49 in good health. CDR3 in DNA: TGTGCCAGCAGTTTATCGAGACAGGGGGGCTCCTACGAGCAGTACTTC. Amino acids: CASSLSRQGGSYEQYF.